This record covers a single TCR beta chain. Per germline, CDR1 MGHDK and CDR2 SYGVNS. Trimming cost V 1 base and J 11 bases; bases outside gene matches: 9. The CDR3 is 15 residues long. TCRB CDR3 was amplified from 2 ug genomic DNA or less. TCRdb's table, derived via immunoSEQ multiplex PCR, lists solely in-frame clones and lacks some. The table lists about 67,000 clones, around 81% of them singletons. This entry comes from a study of glioma-infiltrating T cells after dendritic cell vaccination. Study summary: Monocyte-derived dendritic cells, cultured approximately 7 days with IL-4 and GM-CSF, were pulsed with autologous tumor lysate.

Sequencing was performed on blood, taken before dendritic cell vaccination. The J gene is TRBJ1-4, the V gene TRBV25-1; 8 nucleotides agree with TRBD1. This sequence was found in a human donor with glioblastoma. The DNA for the CDR3 is TGTGCCAGCAGTGAATCTGGACAGGGCGTGAGGAAACTGTTTTTT. Its protein product is CASSESGQGVRKLFF.